This passage covers 21 T cell receptor beta chains from one sample sequenced in a study of identical twins. In TCRdb, the 5' RACE reads were re-called with MiXCR into one record per CDR3 protein. The sample carries 1.5 million to 2 million distinct CDR3 sequences, 32% recorded once. Sequencing was done on a sample of cord blood. Receptors were obtained from a newborn girl in good health.

V and J are TRBV5-1 and TRBJ2-2; D remains ambiguous. V dropped 2 bases and J dropped 10 bases, with 9 bases sitting between them. In germline, CDR1 is SGHRS, CDR2 YFSETQ. This CDR3 region has 12 residues. CDR3 amino acids: CASSFPGLELFF. Written as DNA, the CDR3 is TGCGCCAGCAGCTTCCCAGGCCTGGAGCTGTTTTTT.

This clonotype was recorded a few times. This sequence joins TRBV28 and TRBJ2-1; D possibly corresponds to TRBD1 (6 bases). Between the trimmed V and J ends, which lost 1 base and 14 bases, there was a span of 18 bases. Germline values: CDR1 MDHEN, CDR2 SYDVKM. The CDR3 is 14 residues long. CDR3 protein: CASSLLGQKQGKFF. DNA of the CDR3: TGTGCCAGCAGTTTATTAGGCCAGAAGCAGGGGAAGTTCTTC.

CDR3 bases: TGCAGTGCTAGAGTAACCCAAGAGACCCAGTACTTC. This gives the protein CSARVTQETQYF. V gene TRBV20-1 combines with J gene TRBJ2-5, with no clear D. CDR3 length: 12 residues. Between the trimmed V and J ends, which lost 1 base and 1 base, there was a span of 4 bases. Per germline, CDR1 DFQATT and CDR2 SNEGSKA (reference sequence).

The chain joins TRBV20-1 to TRBJ2-1; 10 bases match TRBD1. Gene TRBJ2-7 matches the end of the DNA better, so the J call may be wrong. Germline CDR1 is DFQATT and CDR2 is SNEGSKA (reference sequence). This CDR3 contains 14 residues. This chain's CDR3 is CSAIRDRGYNEQYF. In DNA form, the CDR3 reads TGCAGTGCGATCCGGGACAGGGGCTACAATGAGCAGTACTTC.

J is TRBJ1-1 and V is TRBV5-8; 7 bases are shared with TRBD1. Germline trimming cut 5 bases from V and 5 bases from J; bases unmatched to any gene: 6. The CDR3 extends over 13 amino acids. CDR1 is SGHTS, CDR2 YDEGEE, per germline. The CDR3 loop reads CASRMAGGTEAFF. CDR3 bases: TGTGCCAGCAGAATGGCAGGGGGAACTGAAGCTTTCTTT.

The chain uses TRBV4-2 and TRBJ1-2, with 7 positions matching TRBD1. CDR3 length: 14 amino acids. Per germline, CDR1 LGHNA and CDR2 YNFKEQ. Trimming cost V 0 bases and J 6 bases; bases outside gene matches: 4. The CDR3 protein is CASSQDETGNGYTF. In DNA, the CDR3 is TGTGCCAGCAGCCAAGATGAGACAGGGAATGGCTACACCTTC.

The chain joins TRBV15 to TRBJ1-5, with D unresolved. The germline V and J ends were trimmed by 1 base and 5 bases, with 6 bases remaining between them. The germline V gene has CDR1 LNHNV and CDR2 YYDKDF (reference sequence). The length of the CDR3 is 13 residues. The CDR3 spells CATSRGEYQPQHF. CDR3 bases: TGTGCCACCAGCAGAGGAGAGTATCAGCCCCAGCATTTT.

This clonotype was detected a few times. This sequence joins TRBV10-3 and TRBJ1-5, with D perhaps matching TRBD1 (5 bases). The length of the CDR3 is 17 residues. The germline V gene encodes CDR1 ENHRY and CDR2 SYGVKD. Trimming shortened V by 0 bases and J by 4 bases, and 16 bases separated the two germline ends. The CDR3: CAISESTRVEGNQPQHF. In nucleotides, the CDR3 is TGTGCCATCAGTGAGTCGACCAGGGTGGAGGGGAATCAGCCCCAGCATTTT.

V usage is TRBV12-3 or TRBV12-4 and J usage is TRBJ1-4; D remains ambiguous. The CDR3 contains 13 residues. Between the trimmed V and J ends, which lost 3 bases and 1 base, there was a span of 3 bases. The CDR3 here is CASSFETNEKLFF. The CDR3 region has the DNA TGTGCCAGCAGTTTCGAAACTAATGAAAAACTGTTTTTT.

This clonotype was seen a few times. This chain links TRBV24-1 with TRBJ1-1; 7 positions match TRBD1. Germline CDR1 and CDR2: KGHDR and SFDVKD. This CDR3 is 13 amino acids long. J gave up 7 bases and V 11 bases, and 12 bases lay outside the gene matches. CDR3 protein: CAINMNRGSEAFF. CDR3 coding DNA: TGTGCCATCAATATGAACAGGGGTAGTGAAGCTTTCTTT.

In its sample, this clonotype was seen a few times. The genes are TRBV5-1 and TRBJ1-2; 12 positions agree with TRBD1. In germline, CDR1 is SGHRS, CDR2 YFSETQ. The ends lost 0 bases at V and 4 bases at J; junction bases unmatched: 1. The CDR3 runs to 15 residues. The CDR3 nucleotides are TGCGCCAGCAGCTTGGGGGACAGGGGGCCCTATGGCTACACCTTC. The encoded protein is CASSLGDRGPYGYTF.

V and J are TRBV24-1 and TRBJ2-7; tentative D call: TRBD1 (6 bases). The V end lost 4 bases, the J end lost 0 bases, and 9 bases lay between the germline ends. Germline V gives CDR1 KGHDR, CDR2 SFDVKD. There are 14 residues in the CDR3. CDR3: CATSEGTHSYEQYF. Written as DNA, the CDR3 is TGTGCCACCAGTGAAGGGACACACTCCTACGAGCAGTACTTC.

This chain connects TRBV10-3 to TRBJ1-2; D call uncertain. Trimming stripped 5 bases from V and 0 bases from J, with 7 bases between. The CDR3 has 13 residues. The germline V gene has CDR1 ENHRY and CDR2 SYGVKD. Here the CDR3 reads CAISRTTNYGYTF. The CDR3 DNA sequence: TGTGCCATCAGTAGGACGACTAACTATGGCTACACCTTC.

The CDR3 loop is CASSPRQISGRKNIQYF. The CDR3 coding sequence is TGTGCCAGCAGTCCACGACAAATCAGCGGGAGGAAAAACATTCAGTACTTC. The chain links TRBV28 to TRBJ2-4, with TRBD2 matching 9 bases. V trimming: 5 bases; J trimming: 4 bases; junction bases outside the gene matches: 12. The CDR3 runs 17 residues. Germline CDR1 and CDR2: MDHEN and SYDVKM. Combining the CDR3 with reference TRBV28 and TRBJ2-4 gives the whole variable domain DVKVTQSSRYLVKRTGEKVFLECVQDMDHENMFWYRQDPGLGLRLIYFSYDVKMKEKGDIPEGYSVSREKKERFSLILESASTNQTSMYLCASSPRQISGRKNIQYFGAGTRLSVL.

This clonotype has just a few counts. The chain uses TRBV7-8 and TRBJ2-1; the match to TRBD2 covers 7 bases. Per the germline V gene, CDR1 is SGHVS and CDR2 is FQNEAQ. The CDR3 contains 16 residues. Trimming at V came to 3 bases and at J to 6 bases, leaving 11 bases not matched to a gene. The CDR3, as DNA: TGTGCCAGCAGCTTGGCTTGGGGGGGTCTAGTCAATGAGCAGTTCTTC. It yields the protein CASSLAWGGLVNEQFF.

This clonotype was observed a few times. The rearrangement joins TRBV25-1 to TRBJ1-5; D gene unclear. The V end lost 1 base, the J end lost 6 bases, and 7 bases lay between the germline ends. The CDR3 consists of 13 residues. From germline, CDR1 is MGHDK and CDR2 SYGVNS. CDR3 bases: TGTGCCAGCAGTGAATCCCTAAGTCAGCCCCAGCATTTT. Residues: CASSESLSQPQHF.

Of note for this clonotype: A read error may produce the germline difference seen at one junction end. The rearrangement joins TRBV10-3 to TRBJ1-5; TRBD1 agrees at 9 bases. CDR1 is ENHRY and CDR2 is SYGVKD in the germline V gene. The length of the CDR3 is 16 residues. The CDR3 DNA sequence: TGTGCCATCAGTGGGGGACAGGGCGATAGCAGTCAGCCCCAGCATTTT. Its protein product is CAISGGQGDSSQPQHF.

This clonotype appeared a few times. The chain couples TRBV18 to TRBJ1-2, with a possible D match to TRBD1 (5 bases). This CDR3 region has 12 residues. Germline V gene sequence: CDR1 KGHSH, CDR2 LQKENI. The ends were cut back, 8 bases at V and 4 bases at J, with 11 bases in the middle. In nucleotides, the CDR3 is TGTGCCAGCCACGGGGACGGCTATGGCTACACCTTC. It codes for CASHGDGYGYTF.

The chain carries TRBV2 and TRBJ2-5; D gene ambiguous. The CDR3 loop spans 18 amino acids. Deletions cut 3 bases from V and 0 bases from J, with 20 bases between. Germline lookup yields CDR1 SNHLY and CDR2 FYNNEI. The DNA for the CDR3 is TGTGCCAGCAGTGAGTCGTCGGGCACGTCGAGGTACCAAGAGACCCAGTACTTC. Protein: CASSESSGTSRYQETQYF.

For this clonotype: This sequence may be a read error, since a much larger clone differs from it by one base. The chain recombines TRBV7-2 with TRBJ1-2, with unresolved D. Trimming shortened V by 0 bases and J by 0 bases, and 8 bases separated the two germline ends. This CDR3 spans 15 amino acids. Germline V CDR1 and CDR2: SGHTA, FQGNSA. CDR3 nucleotides: TGTGCCAGCAGCTTAGCCAGTTCAGCTAACTATGGCTACACCTTC. Its translation is CASSLASSANYGYTF.

In its sample, this clonotype was seen once. The V call is TRBV12-3 or TRBV12-4, the J call TRBJ2-7; weak D call: TRBD2 (5 bases). The CDR3 loop spans 15 amino acids. The V gene lost 7 bases and the J gene lost 7 bases, with 23 bases spanning the gap. CDR3 sequence (DNA): TGTGCCAGCAACCTTTGGACTCACGCCTACAATGAGCAGTACTTC. Its translation: CASNLWTHAYNEQYF.